This T cell receptor beta chain is from a study of T cell changes during pregnancy in multiple sclerosis. Sequencing was performed with immunoSEQ multiplex PCR; in TCRdb, only in-frame clones are kept and a portion is missing. Of 45,000 to 55,000 clones listed, over 90% were seen once; the top ten hold more than 0.85%. This CDR3 region has 15 residues. Germline CDR1 is LNHDA and CDR2 is SQIVND (reference sequence). Trimming took 7 bases from V and 5 from J, leaving 20 bases between them. This clone has a handful of counts. Sequencing was performed on peripheral blood, taken after pregnancy. This rearrangement joins TRBV19 to TRBJ1-2, with D possibly TRBD1 on 5 matching bases. The sequence was collected from a female donor with multiple sclerosis, enrolled in a pregnancy study. CDR3 protein: CASTLGPGHPYGYTF. CDR3 sequence (DNA): TGTGCCAGTACCCTAGGCCCAGGGCACCCTTATGGCTACACCTTC.